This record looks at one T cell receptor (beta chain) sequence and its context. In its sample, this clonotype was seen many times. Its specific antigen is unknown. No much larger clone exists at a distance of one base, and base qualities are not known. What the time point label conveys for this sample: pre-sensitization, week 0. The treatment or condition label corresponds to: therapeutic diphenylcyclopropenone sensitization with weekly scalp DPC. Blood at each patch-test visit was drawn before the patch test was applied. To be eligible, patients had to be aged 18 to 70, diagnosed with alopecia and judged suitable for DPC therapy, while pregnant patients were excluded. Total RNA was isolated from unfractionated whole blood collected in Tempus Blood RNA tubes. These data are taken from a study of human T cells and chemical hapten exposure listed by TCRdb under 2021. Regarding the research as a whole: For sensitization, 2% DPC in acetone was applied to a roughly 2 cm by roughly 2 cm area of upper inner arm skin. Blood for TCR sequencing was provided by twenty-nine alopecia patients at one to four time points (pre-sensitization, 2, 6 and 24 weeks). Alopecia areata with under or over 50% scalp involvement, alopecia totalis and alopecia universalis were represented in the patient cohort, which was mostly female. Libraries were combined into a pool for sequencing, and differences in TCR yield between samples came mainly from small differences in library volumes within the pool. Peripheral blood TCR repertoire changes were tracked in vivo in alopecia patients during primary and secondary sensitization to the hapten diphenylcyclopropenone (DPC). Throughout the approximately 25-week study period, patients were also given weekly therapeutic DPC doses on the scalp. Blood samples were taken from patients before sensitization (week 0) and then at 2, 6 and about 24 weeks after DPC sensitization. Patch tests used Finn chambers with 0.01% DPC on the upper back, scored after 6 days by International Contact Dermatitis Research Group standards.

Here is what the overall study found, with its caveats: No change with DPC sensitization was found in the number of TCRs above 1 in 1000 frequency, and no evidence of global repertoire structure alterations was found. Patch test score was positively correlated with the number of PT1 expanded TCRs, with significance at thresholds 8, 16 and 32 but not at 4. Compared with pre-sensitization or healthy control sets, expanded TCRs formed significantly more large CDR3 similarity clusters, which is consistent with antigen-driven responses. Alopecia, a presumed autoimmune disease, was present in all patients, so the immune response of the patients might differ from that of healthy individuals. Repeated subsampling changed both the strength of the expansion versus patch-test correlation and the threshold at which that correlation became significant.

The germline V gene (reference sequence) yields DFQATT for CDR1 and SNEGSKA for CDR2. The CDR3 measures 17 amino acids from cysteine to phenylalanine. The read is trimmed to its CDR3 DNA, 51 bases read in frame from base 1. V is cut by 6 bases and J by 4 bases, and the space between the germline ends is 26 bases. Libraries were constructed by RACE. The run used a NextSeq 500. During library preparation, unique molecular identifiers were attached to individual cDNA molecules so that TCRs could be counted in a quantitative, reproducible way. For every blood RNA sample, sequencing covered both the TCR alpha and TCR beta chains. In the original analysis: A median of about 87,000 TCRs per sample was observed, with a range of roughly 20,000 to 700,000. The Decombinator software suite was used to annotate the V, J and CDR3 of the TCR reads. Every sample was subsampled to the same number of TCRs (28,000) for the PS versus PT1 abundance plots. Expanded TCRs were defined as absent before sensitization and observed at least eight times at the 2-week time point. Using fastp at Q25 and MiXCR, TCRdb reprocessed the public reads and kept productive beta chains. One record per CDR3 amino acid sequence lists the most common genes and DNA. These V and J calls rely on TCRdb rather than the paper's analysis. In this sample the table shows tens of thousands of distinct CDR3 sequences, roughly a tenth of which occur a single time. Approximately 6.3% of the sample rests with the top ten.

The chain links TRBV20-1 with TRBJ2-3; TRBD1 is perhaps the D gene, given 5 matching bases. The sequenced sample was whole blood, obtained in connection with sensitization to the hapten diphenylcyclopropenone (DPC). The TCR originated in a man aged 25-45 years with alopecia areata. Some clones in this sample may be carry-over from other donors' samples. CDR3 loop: CSAPRYQTPWGADTQYF. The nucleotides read TGCAGTGCGCCCCGATATCAGACTCCCTGGGGCGCAGATACGCAGTATTTT.